This T cell receptor (beta chain) was sequenced for a study of shared clonotypes between healthy human individuals. Study-wide points: Relative to clonotypes present in all four donors, those not shared had lower generation probabilities. Naive subsets typically showed greater estimated richness than memory subsets.

A CD45RA-negative memory subset and a CD45RA+ naive subset were separated from the CD4+ cells. The input for sorted-subset replicate PCRs was about 210 ng DNA, tens of thousands of T cell genomes. Measured with immunoSEQ multiplex PCR; TCRdb has only the in-frame clones, and not every one. The sample contains roughly 2.4 million clones, 90% to 97% of which appear only once. A remark on this clone: Its matching antigen is unknown.

This CDR3 is built from 15 residues. The trim removed 4 bases at V and 3 bases at J, leaving 6 bases unmatched. Germline CDR1 MNHNY, CDR2 SVGAGI (reference sequence). This TCR came from a man aged 18 to 29 in good health. The sequenced sample was naive CD4+ T cells sorted from blood. The subset here: CD45RA+ positively selected. This sequence joins TRBV6-6 and TRBJ2-3, with TRBD1 matching over 8 bases. CDR3 nucleotides: TGTGCCAGCAGTTTGCAGGGGGCGAGGACAGATACGCAGTATTTT. It specifies CASSLQGARTDTQYF.